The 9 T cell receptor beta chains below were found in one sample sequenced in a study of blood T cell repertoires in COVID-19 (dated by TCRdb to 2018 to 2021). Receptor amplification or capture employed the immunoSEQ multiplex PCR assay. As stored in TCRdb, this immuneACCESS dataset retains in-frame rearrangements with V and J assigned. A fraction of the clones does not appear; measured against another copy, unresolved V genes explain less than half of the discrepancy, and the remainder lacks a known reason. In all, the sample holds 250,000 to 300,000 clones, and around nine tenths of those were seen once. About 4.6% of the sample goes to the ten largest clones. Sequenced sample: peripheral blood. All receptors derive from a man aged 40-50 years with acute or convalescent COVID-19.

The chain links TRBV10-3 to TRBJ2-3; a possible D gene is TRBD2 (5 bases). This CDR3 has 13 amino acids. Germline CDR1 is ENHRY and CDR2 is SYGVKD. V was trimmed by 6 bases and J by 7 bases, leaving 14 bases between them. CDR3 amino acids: CAISRNRGNTQYF. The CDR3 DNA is TGTGCCATCAGCCGTAACCGGGGTAATACGCAGTATTTT.

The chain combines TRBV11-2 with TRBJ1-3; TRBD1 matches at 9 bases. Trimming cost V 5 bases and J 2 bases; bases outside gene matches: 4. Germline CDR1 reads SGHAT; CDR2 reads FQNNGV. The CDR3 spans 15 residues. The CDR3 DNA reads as TGTGCCAGCAGCGCCACAGGGGGCCCTGGAAACACCATATATTTT. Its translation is CASSATGGPGNTIYF.

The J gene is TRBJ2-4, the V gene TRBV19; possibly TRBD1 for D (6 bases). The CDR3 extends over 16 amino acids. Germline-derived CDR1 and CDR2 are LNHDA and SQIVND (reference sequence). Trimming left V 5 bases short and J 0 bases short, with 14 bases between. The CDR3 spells CASSSRQALAKNIQYF. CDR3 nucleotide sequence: TGTGCCAGTAGTTCTCGACAGGCTCTAGCCAAAAACATTCAGTACTTC.

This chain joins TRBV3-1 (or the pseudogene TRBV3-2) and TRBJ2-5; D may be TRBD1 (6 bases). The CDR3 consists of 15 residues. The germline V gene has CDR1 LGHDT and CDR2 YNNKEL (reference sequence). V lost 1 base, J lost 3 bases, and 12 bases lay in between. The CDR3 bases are TGTGCCAGCAGCCAAGCCTTATACAGGGAAGAGACCCAGTACTTC. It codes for CASSQALYREETQYF.

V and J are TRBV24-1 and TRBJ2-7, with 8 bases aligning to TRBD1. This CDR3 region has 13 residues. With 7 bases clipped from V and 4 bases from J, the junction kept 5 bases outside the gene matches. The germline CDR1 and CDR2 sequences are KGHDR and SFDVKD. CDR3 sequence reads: CATSRTGTYEQYF. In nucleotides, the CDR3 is TGTGCCACCAGCCGGACAGGGACATACGAGCAGTACTTC.

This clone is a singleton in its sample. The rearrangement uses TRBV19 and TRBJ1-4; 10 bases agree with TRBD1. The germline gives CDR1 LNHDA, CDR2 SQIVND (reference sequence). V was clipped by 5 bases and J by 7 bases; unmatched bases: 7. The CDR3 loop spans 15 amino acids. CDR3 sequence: CASSPWTGGGEKLFF. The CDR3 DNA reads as TGTGCCAGTAGTCCCTGGACAGGGGGTGGTGAAAAACTGTTTTTT.

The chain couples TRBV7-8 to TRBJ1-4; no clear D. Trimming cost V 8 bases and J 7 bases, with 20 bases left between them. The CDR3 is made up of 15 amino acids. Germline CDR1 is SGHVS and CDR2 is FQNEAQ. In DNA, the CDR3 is TGTGCCAGCGGTTCCATGGGAGTGGGTGGTGAAAAACTGTTTTTT. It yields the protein CASGSMGVGGEKLFF.

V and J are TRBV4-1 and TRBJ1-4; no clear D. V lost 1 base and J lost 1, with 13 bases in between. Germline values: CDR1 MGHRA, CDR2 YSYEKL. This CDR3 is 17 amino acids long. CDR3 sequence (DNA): TGCGCCAGCAGCCAAGGTGCCATTCGGGGAACTAATGAAAAACTGTTTTTT. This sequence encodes CASSQGAIRGTNEKLFF.

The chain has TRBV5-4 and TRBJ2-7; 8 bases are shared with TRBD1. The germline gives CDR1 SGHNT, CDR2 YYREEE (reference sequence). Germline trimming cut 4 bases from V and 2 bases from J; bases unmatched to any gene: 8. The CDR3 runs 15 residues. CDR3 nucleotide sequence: TGTGCCAGCAGCCTCCCCGGGACAGGAACCTACGAGCAGTACTTC. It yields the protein CASSLPGTGTYEQYF.